The 24 T cell receptor beta chains below were found in one sample sequenced in a study of blood T cell repertoires in COVID-19. TCRdb's copy holds only in-frame clones and misses some; the assay was immunoSEQ multiplex PCR. The sample holds roughly 40,000 clones, approximately 80% seen once. The sequencing input was peripheral blood. These receptors were taken from a man aged 65 to 79 with acute or convalescent COVID-19.

The chain recombines TRBV27 with TRBJ1-4, with a possible D match to TRBD1 (6 bases). This CDR3 contains 15 residues. The V gene's germline CDR1 is MNHEY and CDR2 SMNVEV (reference sequence). V dropped 3 bases and J dropped 2 bases, with 10 bases sitting between them. The CDR3 here is CASSFSGVTNEKLFF. CDR3 DNA sequence: TGTGCCAGCAGTTTCTCAGGGGTCACTAATGAAAAACTGTTTTTT.

V is TRBV9 and J is TRBJ2-3, with D perhaps TRBD1 (7 bases). The V end lost 1 base, the J end lost 0 bases, and 15 bases lay between the germline ends. The CDR3 extends over 17 amino acids. Germline V gene lookup returns CDR1 SGDLS and CDR2 YYNGEE. CDR3 in amino acids: CASSVNRGGASTDTQYF. As DNA, the CDR3 is TGTGCCAGCAGCGTAAACAGGGGAGGCGCGAGCACAGATACGCAGTATTTT.

The V and J genes are TRBV4-3 and TRBJ1-2, with 7 bases aligning to TRBD1. Germline lookup yields CDR1 LGHNA and CDR2 YSLEER. Germline trimming cut 3 bases from V and 2 bases from J; bases unmatched to any gene: 3. CDR3 size: 14 residues. CDR3 in amino acids: CASSHTGVNYGYTF. DNA for the CDR3: TGCGCCAGCAGCCATACAGGGGTAAACTATGGCTACACCTTC.

This chain connects TRBV7-3 to TRBJ2-1; 7 positions match TRBD1. CDR3 size: 13 residues. Germline trimming cut 8 bases from V and 1 base from J; bases unmatched to any gene: 2. Germline loops: CDR1 SGHTA, CDR2 FQGTGA. CDR3 sequence: CASSTGSYNEQFF. The DNA for the CDR3 is TGTGCCAGCTCGACAGGGTCCTACAATGAGCAGTTCTTC.

The gene calls are TRBV5-1 and TRBJ1-1; 11 nucleotides align to TRBD1. Germline CDR1 and CDR2: SGHRS and YFSETQ. The CDR3 loop spans 17 amino acids. V was clipped by 4 bases and J by 0 bases; unmatched bases: 8. CDR3 sequence: CASSPGQGARMNTEAFF. The CDR3 bases are TGCGCCAGCAGCCCCGGACAGGGGGCGCGGATGAACACTGAAGCTTTCTTT.

The chain couples TRBV29-1 to TRBJ1-1; D perhaps matches TRBD1 (5 bases). The CDR3 consists of 12 residues. Trimming took off 7 bases at V and 3 bases at J, with 12 bases between the two ends. The V gene's germline CDR1 is SQVTM and CDR2 ANQGSEA. In nucleotides, the CDR3 is TGCAGCGGGGGAGGGGTGGACACTGAAGCTTTCTTT. Encoded protein: CSGGGVDTEAFF.

The chain carries TRBV6-5 and TRBJ1-2, with 8 nucleotides matching TRBD1. The V and J ends lost 2 bases and 4 bases, in that order; junction bases with no gene match: 3. The CDR3 runs 14 residues. From germline, CDR1 is MNHEY and CDR2 SVGAGI. The CDR3 DNA is TGTGCCAGCAGTTACGCAGGGGGCGGCTATGGCTACACCTTC. It encodes CASSYAGGGYGYTF.

This chain joins TRBV6-6 and TRBJ2-3, with D perhaps TRBD1 (6 bases). CDR1 and CDR2 (germline): MNHNY, SVGAGI (reference sequence). The ends were cut back, 5 bases at V and 1 base at J, with 16 bases in the middle. This CDR3 comprises 16 residues. The CDR3 bases are TGTGCCAGCAGTACCACGACTAACAGGGGCACAGATACGCAGTATTTT. This codes for CASSTTTNRGTDTQYF.

The chain uses TRBV7-2 and TRBJ2-7; a weak D match, TRBD2 (5 bases). Trimming pared 5 bases from V and 2 bases from J, leaving 19 bases between. Per the germline V gene, CDR1 is SGHTA and CDR2 is FQGNSA. The CDR3 consists of 16 residues. DNA of the CDR3: TGTGCCAGCAGCGAGTGGGAGCGGCGGACGACCTACGAGCAGTACTTC. It yields the protein CASSEWERRTTYEQYF.

This chain links TRBV2 with TRBJ2-1; TRBD1 might be the D (7 bases). CDR1 is SNHLY, CDR2 FYNNEI, per germline. V gave up 5 bases and J gave up 12 bases, with 14 bases separating them. This CDR3 spans 12 amino acids. In DNA form, the CDR3 reads TGTGCCAGCAGTCCAGGGGGGCGCGGGCAGTTCTTC. Encoded protein: CASSPGGRGQFF.

The table lists this clone with a few counts. V is TRBV28 and J is TRBJ2-3, with D tentatively TRBD1 (6 bases). V was trimmed by 6 bases and J by 4 bases, leaving 20 bases between them. From germline, CDR1 is MDHEN and CDR2 SYDVKM. CDR3 length: 16 amino acids. This CDR3 is CASRILGGREPDTQYF. Here the CDR3 DNA reads TGTGCCAGCAGGATCCTTGGGGGCAGGGAACCAGATACGCAGTATTTT.

The chain couples TRBV27 to TRBJ1-2, with 7 nucleotides matching TRBD1. CDR1 is MNHEY, CDR2 SMNVEV, per germline (reference sequence). The CDR3 runs to 16 residues. The V gene end was trimmed by 5 bases and the J gene end by 1 base; junction bases not matched to a gene: 10. This chain's CDR3 is CASSTTRQGSNYGYTF. CDR3 DNA sequence: TGTGCCAGCAGTACGACGCGACAGGGTAGTAACTATGGCTACACCTTC.

The chain has TRBV28 and TRBJ1-2; TRBD1 aligns across 10 bases. Germline-derived CDR1 and CDR2 are MDHEN and SYDVKM. The CDR3 extends over 15 amino acids. The junction had 0 bases not matched to a gene; V was cut back by 2 bases and J by 0 bases. CDR3 nucleotides: TGTGCCAGCAGTTTAGGACAGGGGGCTAACTATGGCTACACCTTC. This gives the protein CASSLGQGANYGYTF.

This clone has just one count. The J gene is TRBJ1-3, the V gene TRBV7-3; the D is unclear. The V gene's germline CDR1 is SGHTA and CDR2 FQGTGA. The CDR3 runs to 14 residues. Trimming removed 2 bases at V and 3 bases at J, with 8 bases between. CDR3: CASSLSGGGNTIYF. For the CDR3, the DNA is TGTGCCAGCAGCTTATCGGGAGGTGGAAACACCATATATTTT.

The V and J genes are TRBV10-2 and TRBJ1-5, with 7 bases lining up with TRBD1. This CDR3 has 16 amino acids. Germline values: CDR1 WSHSY, CDR2 SAAADI. J was trimmed by 1 base and V by 3 bases; bases with no gene match: 6. The CDR3 bases are TGCGCCAGCAGTGAAGACAGGGCGCGGAGCAATCAGCCCCAGCATTTT. Its protein is CASSEDRARSNQPQHF.

The V call is TRBV28, the J call TRBJ2-7; 8 positions match TRBD2. The CDR3 totals 14 residues. The germline V gene has CDR1 MDHEN and CDR2 SYDVKM. J lost 7 bases, V lost 4 bases, and 9 bases had no gene match. This CDR3 reads CASSSGTSGGEQYF. The CDR3 bases are TGTGCCAGCAGTTCCGGGACATCGGGGGGGGAGCAGTACTTC.

J is TRBJ1-4 and V is TRBV3-1 (or the pseudogene TRBV3-2); no clear D gene. The V end lost 6 bases, the J end lost 3 bases, and 8 bases lay between the germline ends. The CDR3 totals 13 residues. Germline assignment: CDR1 LGHDT and CDR2 YNNKEL (reference sequence). The CDR3 region has the DNA TGTGCCAGCAGGAGAGGGCCTAATGAAAAACTGTTTTTT. Its protein product is CASRRGPNEKLFF.

V gene TRBV6-2 or TRBV6-3 combines with J gene TRBJ1-5; 8 nucleotides align to TRBD1. V lost 5 bases, J lost 3 bases, and 6 bases stayed unmatched. The CDR3 has 15 amino acids. In germline, CDR1 is MNHEY, CDR2 SVGEGT. The CDR3 sequence: CASSREDRVNQPQHF. For the CDR3, the DNA is TGTGCCAGCAGTCGAGAGGACAGGGTCAATCAGCCCCAGCATTTT.

The V call is TRBV4-3, the J call TRBJ2-1; 9 nucleotides align to TRBD2. Germline values: CDR1 LGHNA, CDR2 YSLEER. V lost 2 bases to trimming and J lost 4 bases; unmatched junction nucleotides: 6. This CDR3 has 16 amino acids. DNA of the CDR3: TGCGCCAGCAGCCAAACACTAGCGGGTGCTTACAATGAGCAGTTCTTC. Translating it yields CASSQTLAGAYNEQFF.

V usage is TRBV18 and J usage is TRBJ2-7; 7 bases are a match to TRBD2. Germline trimming cut 1 base from V and 0 bases from J; bases unmatched to any gene: 3. This CDR3 is built from 15 residues. Germline-derived CDR1 and CDR2 are KGHSH and LQKENI. The chain's CDR3 is CASSPRGGRSYEQYF. CDR3 coding DNA: TGTGCCAGCTCACCACGGGGAGGGCGCTCCTACGAGCAGTACTTC.

This clone was picked up a small number of times. This rearrangement joins TRBV9 to TRBJ2-3; D not certain. Germline V gives CDR1 SGDLS, CDR2 YYNGEE. CDR3 size: 15 residues. Trimming shortened V by 3 bases and J by 0 bases, and 11 bases separated the two germline ends. CDR3 in amino acids: CASSATPSSTDTQYF. The CDR3 DNA follows: TGTGCCAGCAGCGCGACACCGTCTAGCACAGATACGCAGTATTTT.

The genes are TRBV5-6 and TRBJ1-4; the match to TRBD1 covers 9 bases. V dropped 3 bases and J dropped 3; count of bases not matched to a gene: 3. Per germline, CDR1 SGHDT and CDR2 YYEEEE. The CDR3 has 15 residues. CDR3 DNA: TGTGCCAGCAGCTGGCGGGACAGGGCTAATGAAAAACTGTTTTTT. Translating it yields CASSWRDRANEKLFF. Variable domain in full (rest from reference TRBV5-6 and TRBJ1-4): DAGVTQSPTHLIKTRGQQVTLRCSPKSGHDTVSWYQQALGQGPQFIFQYYEEEERQRGNFPDRFSGHQFPNYSSELNVNALLLGDSALYLCASSWRDRANEKLFFGSGTQLSVL.

V gene TRBV4-1 combines with J gene TRBJ2-3; 8 bases align to TRBD2. Trimming cost V 2 bases and J 0 bases; bases outside gene matches: 7. Germline-derived CDR1 and CDR2 are MGHRA and YSYEKL. The CDR3 is made up of 17 amino acids. In nucleotides, the CDR3 is TGCGCCAGCAGCCAAAAAGGTAGCGGGGCTAGCACAGATACGCAGTATTTT. It codes for CASSQKGSGASTDTQYF.

This sequence joins TRBV5-4 and TRBJ1-2; the D gene is possibly TRBD1 (5 bases). The CDR3 spans 13 residues. With 3 bases removed from V and 4 bases from J, the gap between germline ends came to 10 bases. The germline V gene encodes CDR1 SGHNT and CDR2 YYREEE (reference sequence). CDR3 residues: CASSSQGAYGYTF. CDR3 DNA sequence: TGTGCCAGCAGCTCCCAGGGTGCCTATGGCTACACCTTC.